The 27 T cell receptor beta chains in this list originate from one sample, sequenced in a study of T cell responses to AZD1222 COVID-19 vaccine. The protocol was immunoSEQ multiplex PCR, while the TCRdb copy is restricted to in-frame clones and leaves out a portion. Seen here are about 150,000 clones, around 88% observed once, and the top ten hold roughly 3.5%. The source material was peripheral blood, sampled on day 0 of MenACWY control vaccination. Receptors were obtained from an adult in good health.

This clone was found once. J is TRBJ2-3 and V is TRBV18; D is ambiguous. The CDR3 covers 16 residues. Trimming pared 1 base from V and 5 bases from J, leaving 16 bases between. Germline CDR1 KGHSH, CDR2 LQKENI. CDR3 region: CASSPLARRSGDTQYF. In nucleotides, the CDR3 is TGTGCCAGCTCACCACTAGCCCGCAGGTCAGGAGATACGCAGTATTTT.

The chain links TRBV28 to TRBJ2-1; TRBD2 is a possible D gene (6 bases). CDR3 size: 11 residues. The germline gives CDR1 MDHEN, CDR2 SYDVKM. Trimming removed 3 bases from V and 9 bases from J, with 6 bases in between. In DNA, the CDR3 is TGTGCCAGCAGTTTGGAGGGTGAGCAGTTCTTC. This sequence encodes CASSLEGEQFF.

The chain recombines TRBV2 with TRBJ1-5; a weak D match, TRBD1 (5 bases). Germline V gene sequence: CDR1 SNHLY, CDR2 FYNNEI. The CDR3 has 15 residues. V was clipped by 6 bases and J by 4 bases, with 16 bases between them. CDR3 protein: CASSLEPGGNQPQHF. The CDR3 DNA sequence: TGTGCCAGCAGCCTGGAGCCGGGGGGTAATCAGCCCCAGCATTTT. The entire variable domain, with the rest obtained from reference TRBV2 and TRBJ1-5, is as follows: EPEVTQTPSHQVTQMGQEVILRCVPISNHLYFYWYRQILGQKVEFLVSFYNNEISEKSEIFDDQFSVERPDGSNFTLKIRSTKLEDSAMYFCASSLEPGGNQPQHFGDGTRLSIL.

This chain joins TRBV19 and TRBJ1-2; no clear D. There are 14 residues in the CDR3. In germline, CDR1 is LNHDA, CDR2 SQIVND (reference sequence). Between the trimmed V and J ends, which lost 3 bases and 4 bases, there was a span of 12 bases. The CDR3 bases are TGTGCCAGTAGTATTATATCGACTGCCTATGGCTACACCTTC. Translated: CASSIISTAYGYTF.

The genes are TRBV4-3 and TRBJ1-2; D call uncertain. The germline gives CDR1 LGHNA, CDR2 YSLEER. The CDR3 runs 15 residues. The V and J ends lost 0 bases and 5 bases respectively, with 13 bases between them. The CDR3 region has the DNA TGCGCCAGCAGCCAAGAATTAGAGAGTGATTATGGCTACACCTTC. It yields the protein CASSQELESDYGYTF.

Only one count was recorded for this clone. The J gene is TRBJ2-1, the V gene TRBV7-2, with a weak D call TRBD1 (6 bases). This CDR3 region has 17 residues. The germline gives CDR1 SGHTA, CDR2 FQGNSA. V was trimmed by 5 bases and J by 0 bases, leaving 17 bases between them. This CDR3 reads CASSEIQGSRSYNEQFF. The CDR3 DNA sequence: TGTGCCAGCAGCGAAATCCAGGGGAGCCGCTCCTACAATGAGCAGTTCTTC. The whole variable domain, remainder taken from reference TRBV7-2 and TRBJ2-1, is GAGVSQSPSNKVTEKGKDVELRCDPISGHTALYWYRQSLGQGLEFLIYFQGNSAPDKSGLPSDRFSAERTGGSVSTLTIQRTQQEDSAVYLCASSEIQGSRSYNEQFFGPGTRLTVL.

The V gene is TRBV4-2, the J gene TRBJ2-1, with a tentative D call TRBD1 (6 bases). The germline V gene encodes CDR1 LGHNA and CDR2 YNFKEQ. Trimming removed 4 bases from V and 1 base from J, with 17 bases in between. CDR3 length: 17 amino acids. The CDR3 DNA reads as TGTGCCAGCAGCCCCTACGGACAGAGATTTTCCTACAATGAGCAGTTCTTC. Translating gives CASSPYGQRFSYNEQFF.

The chain combines TRBV9 with TRBJ2-7; 10 bases match TRBD1. The germline CDR1 and CDR2 sequences are SGDLS and YYNGEE. The V segment lost 3 bases and the J segment 5 bases; nucleotides outside the gene matches: 8. The CDR3 is made up of 15 amino acids. The CDR3 loop reads CASSARDRGNHEQYF. CDR3 DNA: TGTGCCAGCAGCGCTCGGGACAGGGGAAACCACGAGCAGTACTTC.

The CDR3 is CASSRTSGKSTYNEQFF. CDR3 coding DNA: TGTGCCAGCAGTCGCACTAGCGGGAAGTCAACCTACAATGAGCAGTTCTTC. The rearrangement joins TRBV7-9 to TRBJ2-1, with TRBD2 identical over 10 bases. This CDR3 comprises 17 residues. Germline V lookup: CDR1 SEHNR, CDR2 FQNEAQ (reference sequence). Trimming cost V 6 bases and J 2 bases; bases outside gene matches: 10.

The chain combines TRBV29-1 with TRBJ2-1; TRBD2 matches at 7 bases. The V and J ends lost 8 bases and 8 bases, in that order; junction bases with no gene match: 9. CDR3 length: 12 amino acids. Germline CDR1 SQVTM, CDR2 ANQGSEA. Here the CDR3 DNA reads TGCAGCAGCCGGACTAGTGGGGATGAGCAGTTCTTC. Its translation: CSSRTSGDEQFF.

V usage is TRBV28 and J usage is TRBJ2-7; no definite D call. There are 14 residues in the CDR3. V gave up 8 bases and J gave up 5 bases, with 19 bases separating them. The germline CDR1 and CDR2 sequences are MDHEN and SYDVKM. As DNA, the CDR3 is TGTGCCAGCGCCCCTTTAGCAGGCTCAGACGAGCAGTACTTC. It translates to CASAPLAGSDEQYF.

The chain carries TRBV3-1 (or the pseudogene TRBV3-2) and TRBJ1-2; tentatively, D is TRBD1 (5 bases). Trimming stripped 1 base from V and 2 bases from J, with 8 bases between. Per germline, CDR1 LGHDT and CDR2 YNNKEL (reference sequence). The CDR3 extends over 14 amino acids. CDR3 coding DNA: TGTGCCAGCAGCCAAGTCTCAGGGAACTATGGCTACACCTTC. Translation: CASSQVSGNYGYTF.

The J gene is TRBJ1-5, the V gene TRBV19, with D perhaps matching TRBD1 (6 bases). CDR3 size: 13 residues. The germline V gene encodes CDR1 LNHDA and CDR2 SQIVND (reference sequence). Trimming pared 9 bases from V and 3 bases from J, leaving 12 bases between. The CDR3 DNA reads as TGTGCCAGCTGTAACAGGGTCAATCAGCCCCAGCATTTT. Translated: CASCNRVNQPQHF.

The sample holds one count of this clone. The CDR3 loop reads CASSPLLDSNTGELFF. CDR3 DNA: TGTGCCAGCAGCCCTCTATTGGACTCGAACACCGGGGAGCTGTTTTTT. The chain uses TRBV7-8 and TRBJ2-2; D perhaps matches TRBD2 (5 bases). Germline V gives CDR1 SGHVS, CDR2 FQNEAQ. This CDR3 has 16 residues. V was cut by 5 bases and J by 0 bases, with 13 bases left in between.

This chain joins TRBV7-2 and TRBJ1-2; no clear D gene. The CDR3 runs 14 residues. The germline V and J ends were trimmed by 7 bases and 2 bases, with 14 bases remaining between them. The germline V gene has CDR1 SGHTA and CDR2 FQGNSA. The DNA for the CDR3 is TGTGCCAGCATCGCAACCCCGGGGAACTATGGCTACACCTTC. This sequence encodes CASIATPGNYGYTF. Complete variable domain (other parts from reference TRBV7-2 and TRBJ1-2): GAGVSQSPSNKVTEKGKDVELRCDPISGHTALYWYRQSLGQGLEFLIYFQGNSAPDKSGLPSDRFSAERTGGSVSTLTIQRTQQEDSAVYLCASIATPGNYGYTFGSGTRLTVV.

The chain links TRBV6-6 to TRBJ1-2; D might be TRBD1 (5 bases). Germline values: CDR1 MNHNY, CDR2 SVGAGI (reference sequence). V lost 5 bases and J 2 bases, leaving 21 bases between the germline ends. This CDR3 spans 17 amino acids. The CDR3 bases are TGTGCCAGCAGTCAACTAGGAGGACGGGGCCTAAACTATGGCTACACCTTC. It yields the protein CASSQLGGRGLNYGYTF.

This clone was seen only once. V is TRBV7-9 and J is TRBJ1-1; D gene ambiguous. Germline V gene lookup returns CDR1 SEHNR and CDR2 FQNEAQ (reference sequence). The CDR3 covers 13 residues. The ends were cut back, 3 bases at V and 3 bases at J, with 8 bases in the middle. CDR3 nucleotide sequence: TGTGCCAGCAGCTTCAGGCAGTACACTGAAGCTTTCTTT. This encodes CASSFRQYTEAFF.

This chain uses TRBV4-1 with TRBJ2-1; the D is unclear. This CDR3 is built from 13 residues. The germline V and J ends were trimmed by 6 bases and 0 bases, with 6 bases remaining between them. Germline V lookup: CDR1 MGHRA, CDR2 YSYEKL. The CDR3, as DNA: TGCGCCAGCAGTTGGAGCTCCTACAATGAGCAGTTCTTC. This translates into CASSWSSYNEQFF.

The V and J genes are TRBV5-1 and TRBJ1-2; D may be TRBD1 (5 bases). V was cut by 0 bases and J by 7 bases, with 13 bases left in between. This CDR3 spans 14 amino acids. Germline assignment: CDR1 SGHRS and CDR2 YFSETQ. CDR3 protein: CASSLEGAVGGYTF. The CDR3 DNA sequence: TGCGCCAGCAGCTTGGAAGGGGCAGTGGGTGGCTACACCTTC. Full variable domain (remainder filled in from reference TRBV5-1 and TRBJ1-2): KAGVTQTPRYLIKTRGQQVTLSCSPISGHRSVSWYQQTPGQGLQFLFEYFSETQRNKGNFPGRFSGRQFSNSRSEMNVSTLELGDSALYLCASSLEGAVGGYTFGSGTRLTVV.

The chain carries TRBV7-9 and TRBJ2-2; the match to TRBD2 covers 9 bases. The CDR3 loop spans 17 amino acids. V dropped 5 bases and J dropped 6; count of bases not matched to a gene: 13. Germline values: CDR1 SEHNR, CDR2 FQNEAQ (reference sequence). CDR3 nucleotides: TGTGCCAGCAGCGGCTGGGGGGTTAGCGGGAGCCCCGGGGAGCTGTTTTTT. Its protein product is CASSGWGVSGSPGELFF.

This clone was counted once. The chain couples TRBV6-5 to TRBJ2-3; 10 bases line up with TRBD1. The CDR3 extends over 14 amino acids. V trimming: 6 bases; J trimming: 11 bases; junction bases outside the gene matches: 11. Germline V gene data show CDR1 as MNHEY and CDR2 as SVGAGI. DNA for the CDR3: TGTGCCAGCAGGAACCCGGGACAGGGGATCGGGCAGTATTTT. It codes for CASRNPGQGIGQYF.

The chain links TRBV6-5 to TRBJ1-2, with D maybe TRBD1 (5 bases). Trimming cost V 5 bases and J 0 bases, with 13 bases left between them. This CDR3 has 15 residues. Germline V lookup: CDR1 MNHEY, CDR2 SVGAGI. Here the CDR3 DNA reads TGTGCCAGCAGTCCCACGGGGCCGGCTAACTATGGCTACACCTTC. Amino acid sequence: CASSPTGPANYGYTF.

The J gene is TRBJ1-1, the V gene TRBV28; the D is unclear. V was pared by 3 bases and J by 1 base, with 9 bases between. This CDR3 region has 14 residues. Germline V CDR1 and CDR2: MDHEN, SYDVKM. The CDR3 protein is CASSLVSANTEAFF. Here the CDR3 DNA reads TGTGCCAGCAGTTTGGTGTCGGCGAACACTGAAGCTTTCTTT.

The V gene is TRBV27, the J gene TRBJ2-7, with D possibly TRBD2 on 6 matching bases. Trimming left V 4 bases short and J 0 bases short, with 10 bases between. CDR3 size: 14 residues. The V gene's germline CDR1 is MNHEY and CDR2 SMNVEV (reference sequence). The CDR3 DNA is TGTGCCAGCAGTTACGGGAGTCCCTCCTACGAGCAGTACTTC. Its protein is CASSYGSPSYEQYF.

The chain carries TRBV7-8 and TRBJ2-2; 15 positions agree with TRBD2. The V and J ends lost 3 bases and 4 bases, in that order; junction bases with no gene match: 3. Per the germline V gene, CDR1 is SGHVS and CDR2 is FQNEAQ. The CDR3 loop spans 17 amino acids. CDR3 DNA: TGTGCCAGCAGCTTCCGGACTAGCGGGAGGGTCACCGGGGAGCTGTTTTTT. It yields the protein CASSFRTSGRVTGELFF.

The chain has TRBV6-5 and TRBJ1-6; D possibly corresponds to TRBD1 (5 bases). The CDR3 is made up of 14 amino acids. V shed 8 bases and J shed 5 bases, with 13 bases lying between them. Germline CDR1 reads MNHEY; CDR2 reads SVGAGI. The CDR3 here is CASGLDRNNSPLHF. The DNA of the CDR3 is TGTGCCAGCGGCCTCGACAGAAATAATTCACCCCTCCACTTT.

This clone was observed at least ten times. This sequence joins TRBV15 and TRBJ2-1, with 9 bases aligning to TRBD2. There are 16 residues in the CDR3. The germline CDR1 and CDR2 sequences are LNHNV and YYDKDF (reference sequence). J was trimmed by 4 bases and V by 6 bases; bases with no gene match: 10. CDR3 region: CATSPIGSGRYNEQFF. In DNA form, the CDR3 reads TGTGCCACCAGTCCGATTGGGAGCGGGAGGTACAATGAGCAGTTCTTC.